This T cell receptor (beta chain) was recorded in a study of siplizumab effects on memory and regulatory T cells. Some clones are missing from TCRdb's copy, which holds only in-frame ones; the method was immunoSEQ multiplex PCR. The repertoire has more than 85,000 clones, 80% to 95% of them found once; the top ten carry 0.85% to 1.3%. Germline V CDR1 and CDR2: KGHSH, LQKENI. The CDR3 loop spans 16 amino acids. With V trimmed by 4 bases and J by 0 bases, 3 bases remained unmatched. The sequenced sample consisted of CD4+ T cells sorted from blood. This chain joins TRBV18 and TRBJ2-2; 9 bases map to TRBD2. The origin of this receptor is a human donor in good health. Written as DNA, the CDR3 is TGTGCCAGCTCACTGAGACTAGCGGCGAACACCGGGGAGCTGTTTTTT. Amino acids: CASSLRLAANTGELFF.